Shown below are 32 T cell receptor beta chains from a single sample sequenced in a study of blood T cell repertoires in COVID-19. The method was immunoSEQ multiplex PCR; TCRdb's version includes in-frame clones alone and lacks a portion of them. The repertoire holds 150,000 to 200,000 clones, with about 86% as singletons. Sequencing was performed on peripheral blood. Receptor source: a woman aged 70 to 79 with COVID-19, enrolled during active disease.

The gene calls are TRBV10-3 and TRBJ1-2, with D uncertain. The CDR3 is 13 residues long. Trimming removed 7 bases at V and 4 bases at J, with 13 bases between. Germline lookup yields CDR1 ENHRY and CDR2 SYGVKD. The CDR3 spells CAITTKGFYGYTF. The CDR3 DNA reads TGTGCCATCACCACTAAAGGATTCTATGGCTACACCTTC.

This chain joins TRBV30 and TRBJ1-2; maybe TRBD1 (6 bases). The V end was cut by 2 bases, the J end by 4 bases, with 14 bases between. This CDR3 spans 14 amino acids. Germline-derived CDR1 and CDR2 are GTSNPN and SVGIG (reference sequence). CDR3 protein: CAWSTTGYLYGYTF. CDR3 DNA: TGTGCCTGGAGTACTACAGGGTACCTCTATGGCTACACCTTC. The full variable domain, in which reference TRBV30 and TRBJ1-2 provide the parts outside the CDR3, is SQTIHQWPATLVQPVGSPLSLECTVEGTSNPNLYWYRQAAGRGLQLLFYSVGIGQISSEVPQNLSASRPQDRQFILSSKKLLLSDSGFYLCAWSTTGYLYGYTFGSGTRLTVV.

This chain connects TRBV30 to TRBJ2-7, with D unclear. Germline CDR1 is GTSNPN and CDR2 is SVGIG (reference sequence). Trimming removed 3 bases at V and 9 bases at J, with 21 bases between. The CDR3 totals 14 residues. The CDR3 DNA sequence: TGTGCCTGGAGGTTGAGTGACTTACGCTTCGGGCAGTACTTC. Translated: CAWRLSDLRFGQYF.

The V call is TRBV4-1, the J call TRBJ1-1; a possible D gene is TRBD1 (5 bases). The V gene lost 1 base and the J gene lost 0 bases, with 9 bases spanning the gap. The germline CDR1 and CDR2 sequences are MGHRA and YSYEKL. The CDR3 has 15 residues. CDR3 in amino acids: CASSQVGALNTEAFF. CDR3 nucleotide sequence: TGCGCCAGCAGCCAAGTTGGGGCTTTGAACACTGAAGCTTTCTTT.

V is TRBV7-9 and J is TRBJ2-1, with D possibly being TRBD1 (5 bases). The CDR3 length is 13 residues. Germline values: CDR1 SEHNR, CDR2 FQNEAQ (reference sequence). Trimming cost V 6 bases and J 8 bases, with 14 bases left between them. CDR3 coding DNA: TGTGCCAGCAGGCAAACTGGGGCTGATGAGCAGTTCTTC. As protein: CASRQTGADEQFF.

This chain joins TRBV27 and TRBJ1-5; perhaps TRBD1 as D (6 bases). The CDR3 totals 14 residues. V shed 3 bases and J shed 6 bases, with 12 bases lying between them. Germline CDR1 reads MNHEY; CDR2 reads SMNVEV (reference sequence). The CDR3 bases are TGTGCCAGCAGTTTTTCAGGGGTCGGTCAGCCCCAGCATTTT. Translated, it gives CASSFSGVGQPQHF.

The gene calls are TRBV10-1 and TRBJ2-7, with 9 bases lining up with TRBD1. Germline loops: CDR1 WNHNN, CDR2 SYGVQD (reference sequence). The length of the CDR3 is 16 residues. V was pared by 2 bases and J by 0 bases, with 5 bases of the junction left unmatched. CDR3 sequence reads: CASSELDRGSSYEQYF. For the CDR3, the DNA is TGCGCCAGCAGTGAGCTGGACAGGGGTAGCTCCTACGAGCAGTACTTC.

The V and J genes are TRBV30 and TRBJ1-1; D perhaps matches TRBD1 (6 bases). Germline V lookup: CDR1 GTSNPN, CDR2 SVGIG (reference sequence). V shed 1 base and J shed 7 bases, with 13 bases lying between them. The CDR3 is made up of 13 amino acids. CDR3 in amino acids: CAWSGGQRGEAFF. As DNA, the CDR3 is TGTGCCTGGAGTGGAGGACAGCGGGGTGAAGCTTTCTTT. The complete variable domain, with remaining parts taken from reference TRBV30 and TRBJ1-1, reads SQTIHQWPATLVQPVGSPLSLECTVEGTSNPNLYWYRQAAGRGLQLLFYSVGIGQISSEVPQNLSASRPQDRQFILSSKKLLLSDSGFYLCAWSGGQRGEAFFGQGTRLTVV.

V and J are TRBV29-1 and TRBJ2-3, with 8 bases matching TRBD1. There are 18 residues in the CDR3. The V and J ends lost 6 bases and 2 bases, in that order; junction bases with no gene match: 19. In germline, CDR1 is SQVTM, CDR2 ANQGSEA. The CDR3 here is CSVPDRVRRFGATDTQYF. The DNA for the CDR3 is TGCAGCGTCCCGGACAGGGTTCGGCGCTTCGGCGCCACAGATACGCAGTATTTT.

The sample holds one count of this clone. The rearrangement links TRBV28 to TRBJ2-4; the D gene is possibly TRBD1 (7 bases). With 8 bases removed from V and 1 base from J, the gap between germline ends came to 12 bases. This CDR3 comprises 14 residues. Germline V gives CDR1 MDHEN, CDR2 SYDVKM. The chain's CDR3 is CASGSGGAKNIQYF. CDR3 nucleotides: TGTGCCAGCGGATCAGGGGGGGCCAAAAACATTCAGTACTTC.

The chain recombines TRBV3-1 (or the pseudogene TRBV3-2) with TRBJ1-2, with 7 bases matching TRBD1. CDR1 and CDR2 (germline): LGHDT, YNNKEL (reference sequence). The CDR3 totals 15 residues. Trimming removed 3 bases from V and 0 bases from J; junction bases left unmatched: 4. The CDR3, as DNA: TGTGCCAGCAGCCACGCTGACAGGGCTAACTATGGCTACACCTTC. Translated, it gives CASSHADRANYGYTF.

This clone was seen only a few times. This sequence joins TRBV9 and TRBJ2-5, with 7 bases lining up with TRBD2. The CDR3 runs to 16 residues. Germline CDR1 SGDLS, CDR2 YYNGEE. Trimming cost V 4 bases and J 3 bases; bases outside gene matches: 12. The CDR3 DNA sequence: TGTGCCAGCAGCAGGACCATTTCGGGGGGAGAAGAGACCCAGTACTTC. It specifies CASSRTISGGEETQYF.

The V gene is TRBV28, the J gene TRBJ1-1; D gene uncertain. V dropped 5 bases and J dropped 1 base, with 11 bases sitting between them. Germline V lookup: CDR1 MDHEN, CDR2 SYDVKM. This CDR3 has 14 amino acids. The DNA for the CDR3 is TGTGCCAGCAGTCGGTCGACACGGAACACTGAAGCTTTCTTT. Its protein product is CASSRSTRNTEAFF. The whole variable domain, filled in from reference TRBV28 and TRBJ1-1, reads DVKVTQSSRYLVKRTGEKVFLECVQDMDHENMFWYRQDPGLGLRLIYFSYDVKMKEKGDIPEGYSVSREKKERFSLILESASTNQTSMYLCASSRSTRNTEAFFGQGTRLTVV.

This clone was observed once. This chain joins TRBV5-1 and TRBJ2-6; possible D gene TRBD1, 7 bases. V was cut by 3 bases and J by 2 bases, with 12 bases left in between. The CDR3 loop spans 16 amino acids. Germline V gene sequence: CDR1 SGHRS, CDR2 YFSETQ. The CDR3 DNA sequence: TGCGCCAGCAGCTCCAGCAGGGGGGCTGGGGCCAACGTCCTGACTTTC. It codes for CASSSSRGAGANVLTF.

The genes are TRBV10-3 and TRBJ2-1; 12 nucleotides match TRBD2. CDR1 and CDR2 (germline): ENHRY, SYGVKD. This CDR3 comprises 17 residues. J gave up 7 bases and V 0 bases, and 7 bases lay outside the gene matches. DNA of the CDR3: TGTGCCATCAGTGAGTCCCTAGCGGGAGGGCCTTGGAATGAGCAGTTCTTC. This gives the protein CAISESLAGGPWNEQFF.

The chain joins TRBV5-4 to TRBJ2-7, with 14 bases lining up with TRBD2. V shed 4 bases, J shed 3 bases, and the junction held 3 bases outside the gene matches. There are 15 residues in the CDR3. The germline V gene encodes CDR1 SGHNT and CDR2 YYREEE (reference sequence). CDR3 sequence reads: CASSPGLAGDYEQYF. The CDR3 bases are TGTGCCAGCAGCCCGGGACTAGCGGGAGACTACGAGCAGTACTTC.

This clone was recorded once. The V gene is TRBV28, the J gene TRBJ1-1; 8 bases are a match to TRBD1. CDR1 is MDHEN, CDR2 SYDVKM, per germline. This CDR3 has 14 residues. V gave up 4 bases and J gave up 3 bases; unmatched junction bases: 4. CDR3 amino acids: CASSSRGRDTEAFF. As DNA, the CDR3 is TGTGCCAGCAGTTCCAGGGGGCGCGACACTGAAGCTTTCTTT.

This clone has more than one count but fewer than ten. This sequence joins TRBV19 and TRBJ1-5; 10 nucleotides line up with TRBD1. The CDR3 has 15 residues. V shed 7 bases, J shed 2 bases, and the junction held 5 bases outside the gene matches. Germline CDR1 reads LNHDA; CDR2 reads SQIVND (reference sequence). In DNA form, the CDR3 reads TGTGCCAGTACTGACAGGGGGCTTGGCAATCAGCCCCAGCATTTT. Translated: CASTDRGLGNQPQHF.

The chain carries TRBV6-5 and TRBJ1-2; 8 nucleotides align to TRBD1. Germline V lookup: CDR1 MNHEY, CDR2 SVGAGI. CDR3 length: 12 residues. With V trimmed by 9 bases and J by 8 bases, 8 bases remained unmatched. The CDR3 bases are TGTGCCAGTAGAGGTACAGGGGGAGGCTACACCTTC. Translating gives CASRGTGGGYTF.

The chain couples TRBV11-3 to TRBJ2-3; 7 nucleotides line up with TRBD1. The germline V gene has CDR1 SGHNT and CDR2 YENEEA. The CDR3 covers 15 residues. V shed 3 bases, J shed 0 bases, and the junction held 3 bases outside the gene matches. CDR3 DNA: TGTGCCAGCAGCTTCATGGGACAGAGCACAGATACGCAGTATTTT. Translation: CASSFMGQSTDTQYF. The entire variable domain, with the rest obtained from reference TRBV11-3 and TRBJ2-3, is as follows: EAGVVQSPRYKIIEKKQPVAFWCNPISGHNTLYWYLQNLGQGPELLIRYENEEAVDDSQLPKDRFSAERLKGVDSTLKIQPAELGDSAVYLCASSFMGQSTDTQYFGPGTRLTVL.

The CDR3 reads CASSQQGENSPLHF. The DNA of the CDR3 is TGTGCCAGCAGCCAACAGGGGGAGAATTCACCCCTCCACTTT. The chain employs TRBV6-2 or TRBV6-3 and TRBJ1-6; 8 positions match TRBD1. The germline gives CDR1 MNHEY, CDR2 SVGEGT. CDR3 length: 14 amino acids. Trimming at V came to 6 bases and at J to 7 bases, leaving 5 bases not matched to a gene.

The chain carries TRBV18 and TRBJ1-1; 8 bases fit TRBD1. This CDR3 contains 14 residues. Germline V gene data show CDR1 as KGHSH and CDR2 as LQKENI. Losses at the gene ends were 4 bases for V and 4 bases for J; bases not matched to a gene: 5. The CDR3 sequence: CASSLQGVGTEAFF. The DNA for the CDR3 is TGTGCCAGCTCACTACAGGGGGTTGGCACTGAAGCTTTCTTT.

V and J are TRBV7-2 and TRBJ1-1, with D perhaps TRBD1 (6 bases). The CDR3 totals 14 residues. CDR1 and CDR2 (germline): SGHTA, FQGNSA. V was clipped by 5 bases and J by 4 bases, with 14 bases between them. The DNA for the CDR3 is TGTGCCAGCAGCCCGGGGGGGGCGGGCACTGAAGCTTTCTTT. Amino acid sequence: CASSPGGAGTEAFF.

The chain joins TRBV4-3 to TRBJ2-1; 9 positions match TRBD2. This CDR3 has 17 residues. V trimming: 0 bases; J trimming: 4 bases; junction bases outside the gene matches: 7. Per the germline V gene, CDR1 is LGHNA and CDR2 is YSLEER. As DNA, the CDR3 is TGCGCCAGCAGCCAAGAAATATCTAGCGGGACATACAATGAGCAGTTCTTC. It yields the protein CASSQEISSGTYNEQFF.

The genes are TRBV5-4 and TRBJ2-2, with TRBD2 matching 12 bases. V lost 5 bases and J lost 10; bases outside the gene matches: 9. The CDR3 covers 15 residues. The germline V gene encodes CDR1 SGHNT and CDR2 YYREEE (reference sequence). The CDR3 region has the DNA TGTGCCAGCAGGAGACTAGCGGGAGATCGGGAGGAGCTGTTTTTT. Protein product: CASRRLAGDREELFF.

J is TRBJ1-2 and V is TRBV6-5; D is perhaps TRBD1 (5 bases). The CDR3 extends over 15 amino acids. The germline gives CDR1 MNHEY, CDR2 SVGAGI. The V end was cut by 3 bases, the J end by 0 bases, with 11 bases between. DNA for the CDR3: TGTGCCAGCAGTTATAAGTCAGGGACTAACTATGGCTACACCTTC. Its protein product is CASSYKSGTNYGYTF.

In its sample, this clone was seen once. The gene calls are TRBV19 and TRBJ1-2, with TRBD1 identical over 9 bases. CDR3 length equals 15 residues. Germline V gene lookup returns CDR1 LNHDA and CDR2 SQIVND (reference sequence). The junction had 13 bases not matched to a gene; V was cut back by 7 bases and J by 7 bases. For the CDR3, the DNA is TGTGCCAGTAAGCCAACGGGACAGGGTTCTAGTGGCTACACCTTC. It specifies CASKPTGQGSSGYTF.

The V and J genes are TRBV2 and TRBJ1-2; tentative D call: TRBD1 (5 bases). Trimming cost V 5 bases and J 2 bases, with 6 bases left between them. Germline values: CDR1 SNHLY, CDR2 FYNNEI. The CDR3 totals 12 residues. The DNA for the CDR3 is TGTGCCAGCAGTCGGACAAACTATGGCTACACCTTC. This sequence encodes CASSRTNYGYTF.

The V and J genes are TRBV5-1 and TRBJ2-2; D may be TRBD1 (5 bases). Germline CDR1 and CDR2: SGHRS and YFSETQ. CDR3 length: 13 residues. V lost 1 base and J lost 6, with 7 bases in between. CDR3 in DNA: TGCGCCAGCAGCTTGACAGGCCCCGGGGAGCTGTTTTTT. Protein: CASSLTGPGELFF.

The V call is TRBV28, the J call TRBJ1-1; tentatively, D is TRBD1 (5 bases). The V end lost 6 bases, the J end lost 4 bases, and 12 bases lay between the germline ends. The CDR3 is 13 residues long. Per germline, CDR1 MDHEN and CDR2 SYDVKM. Here the CDR3 reads CASRVEGITEAFF. CDR3 DNA: TGTGCCAGCAGAGTGGAGGGGATCACTGAAGCTTTCTTT.

The chain links TRBV19 to TRBJ2-1, with 8 bases identical to TRBD1. The germline V gene has CDR1 LNHDA and CDR2 SQIVND (reference sequence). CDR3 length: 16 amino acids. J was trimmed by 2 bases and V by 6 bases; bases with no gene match: 9. The CDR3 coding sequence is TGTGCCAGTAGCTCAGGGGGCGTTAGTCCCTACAATGAGCAGTTCTTC. This encodes CASSSGGVSPYNEQFF.

CDR3 region: CATQMASERMPQYF. The CDR3 DNA is TGTGCCACCCAGATGGCCAGCGAGCGTATGCCCCAGTACTTC. This sequence joins TRBV24-1 and TRBJ2-5; D uncertain. Germline CDR1 is KGHDR and CDR2 is SFDVKD. V gave up 9 bases and J gave up 9 bases, with 22 bases separating them. The CDR3 is 14 residues long.